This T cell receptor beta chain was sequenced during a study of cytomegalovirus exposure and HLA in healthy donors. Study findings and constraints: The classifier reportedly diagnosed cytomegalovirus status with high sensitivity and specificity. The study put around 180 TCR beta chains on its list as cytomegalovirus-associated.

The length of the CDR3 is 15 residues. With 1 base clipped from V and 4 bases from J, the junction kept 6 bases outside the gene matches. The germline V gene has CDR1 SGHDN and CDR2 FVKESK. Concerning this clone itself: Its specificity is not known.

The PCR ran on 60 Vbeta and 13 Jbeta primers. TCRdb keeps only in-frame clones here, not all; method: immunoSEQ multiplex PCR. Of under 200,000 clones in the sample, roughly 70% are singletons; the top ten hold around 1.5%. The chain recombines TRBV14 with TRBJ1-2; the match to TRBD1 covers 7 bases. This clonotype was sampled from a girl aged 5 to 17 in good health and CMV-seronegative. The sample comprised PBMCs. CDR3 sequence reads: CASSQGHRTGYGYTF. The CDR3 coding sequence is TGTGCCAGCAGCCAAGGTCATAGGACAGGCTATGGCTACACCTTC.